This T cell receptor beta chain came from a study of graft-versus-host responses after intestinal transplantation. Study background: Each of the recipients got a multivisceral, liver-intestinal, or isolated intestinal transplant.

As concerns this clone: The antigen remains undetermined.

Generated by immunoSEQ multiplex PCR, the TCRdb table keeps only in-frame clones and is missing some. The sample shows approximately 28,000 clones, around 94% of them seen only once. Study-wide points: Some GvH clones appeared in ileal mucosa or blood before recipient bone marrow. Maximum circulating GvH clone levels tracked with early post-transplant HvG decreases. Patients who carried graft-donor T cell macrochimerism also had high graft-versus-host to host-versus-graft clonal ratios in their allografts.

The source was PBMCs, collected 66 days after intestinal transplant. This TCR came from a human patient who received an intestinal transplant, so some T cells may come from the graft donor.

The CDR3 DNA is TGTGCCAGCAGCTTAGGGGGGCTCGGGGGAGATACGCAGTATTTT. It yields the protein CASSLGGLGGDTQYF. The V gene is TRBV13, the J gene TRBJ2-3; a possible D gene is TRBD2 (6 bases). The CDR3 is 15 residues long. CDR1 is PRHDT and CDR2 is FYEKMQ in the germline V gene (reference sequence). V lost 0 bases and J 5 bases, leaving 12 bases between the germline ends.